The 19 T cell receptor beta chains presented below share a single source sample, sequenced in a study of blood T cells in healthy people across ages. Then a second PCR, running about 7 to 11 cycles, was carried out with a sample-barcoded 5' primer and a J-beta primer mix. Using its own MiXCR run on the 5' RACE reads, TCRdb lists one record per CDR3 protein. The sample has over 1,300,000 distinct CDR3 sequences, 59% seen once. Input material: blood. The receptors originated from a man between 18 and 29 years old in good health.

The chain recombines TRBV18 with TRBJ1-5; 8 bases are a match to TRBD1. Losses at the gene ends were 6 bases for V and 6 bases for J; bases not matched to a gene: 10. The CDR3 length is 15 residues. The germline V gene has CDR1 KGHSH and CDR2 LQKENI. The CDR3 protein is CASSLSGGAFQPQHF. The CDR3 DNA sequence: TGTGCCAGCTCCCTCTCAGGGGGCGCGTTTCAGCCCCAGCATTTT.

The chain employs TRBV4-2 and TRBJ2-7, with a weak D call TRBD2 (6 bases). The germline V gene has CDR1 LGHNA and CDR2 YNFKEQ. With 4 bases removed from V and 0 bases from J, the gap between germline ends came to 10 bases. The CDR3 spans 14 residues. In nucleotides, the CDR3 is TGTGCCAGCAGCCCGGGGGAAACCTCCTACGAGCAGTACTTC. It codes for CASSPGETSYEQYF.

The V gene is TRBV18, the J gene TRBJ2-1; D may be TRBD2 (6 bases). The germline V and J ends were trimmed by 3 bases and 0 bases, with 12 bases remaining between them. The V gene's germline CDR1 is KGHSH and CDR2 LQKENI. CDR3 size: 16 residues. DNA of the CDR3: TGTGCCAGCTCACCTAGCCGGGACTTCTCCTACAATGAGCAGTTCTTC. It codes for CASSPSRDFSYNEQFF.

The V call is TRBV4-1, the J call TRBJ2-7, with unresolved D. Germline-derived CDR1 and CDR2 are MGHRA and YSYEKL. V was shortened by 6 bases and J by 3 bases, with 12 bases between the two germline ends. The CDR3 runs to 13 residues. CDR3 region: CASSPERSYEQYF. DNA for the CDR3: TGCGCCAGCAGTCCGGAAAGAAGCTACGAGCAGTACTTC.

The genes are TRBV4-1 and TRBJ1-1, with D possibly TRBD1 on 5 matching bases. This CDR3 has 15 amino acids. Germline V gene data show CDR1 as MGHRA and CDR2 as YSYEKL. The V and J ends lost 5 bases and 2 bases respectively, with 15 bases between them. CDR3 in DNA: TGCGCCAGCAGCACCTCGGACACAGTTAACACTGAAGCTTTCTTT. It translates to CASSTSDTVNTEAFF.

In this sample, this clonotype turned up a few times. The chain joins TRBV12-3 or TRBV12-4 to TRBJ2-7; D is unclear. This CDR3 comprises 11 residues. V was trimmed by 9 bases and J by 2 bases, leaving 8 bases between them. Written as DNA, the CDR3 is TGTGCCAGTCTCCAGGCCTACGAGCAGTACTTC. Protein: CASLQAYEQYF.

In this sample, this clonotype turned up once. This chain links TRBV29-1 with TRBJ2-3, with D possibly matching TRBD1 (6 bases). The CDR3 loop spans 13 amino acids. V was cut by 3 bases and J by 3 bases, with 10 bases left in between. CDR1 and CDR2 from the germline V gene are SQVTM and ANQGSEA. The CDR3 sequence: CSVEPGETDTQYF. In nucleotides, the CDR3 is TGCAGCGTTGAGCCAGGGGAAACAGATACGCAGTATTTT.

V gene TRBV3-1 combines with J gene TRBJ1-5; D may be TRBD1 (5 bases). The V and J ends lost 1 base and 4 bases respectively, with 11 bases between them. CDR1 is LGHDT, CDR2 YNNKEL, per germline (reference sequence). This CDR3 comprises 15 residues. The CDR3 DNA reads TGTGCCAGCAGCCAAGGACGGGCAGGGAATCAGCCCCAGCATTTT. Translation: CASSQGRAGNQPQHF.

CDR3 sequence reads: CASSQQTGNSPLHF. For the CDR3, the DNA is TGTGCCAGCAGCCAACAGACAGGGAATTCACCCCTCCACTTT. V usage is TRBV7-2 and J usage is TRBJ1-6, with TRBD1 identical over 7 bases. Trimming took 5 bases from V and 7 from J; bases not matched to a gene: 5. The CDR3 sequence is 14 residues long. CDR1 is SGHTA and CDR2 is FQGNSA in the germline V gene.

About this clonotype: The junction shows a germline mismatch at one end, possibly a read error. The chain has TRBV3-1 and TRBJ2-5; possible D gene TRBD2, 5 bases. CDR3 length: 14 residues. Looked up from germline, CDR1 is LGHDT and CDR2 is YNNKEL (reference sequence). CDR3 sequence reads: CACSLGLFEETQYF. Here the CDR3 DNA reads TGTGCCTGCAGCCTTGGACTGTTTGAAGAGACCCAGTACTTC.

The V and J genes are TRBV7-9 and TRBJ1-1, with a possible D match to TRBD1 (6 bases). Between the trimmed V and J ends, which lost 5 bases and 1 base, there was a span of 14 bases. CDR1 is SEHNR and CDR2 is FQNEAQ in the germline V gene (reference sequence). This CDR3 is built from 15 residues. This CDR3 reads CASSPITGKNTEAFF. The CDR3 region has the DNA TGTGCCAGCAGCCCAATCACAGGGAAGAACACTGAAGCTTTCTTT.

V and J are TRBV2 and TRBJ1-2; 7 bases agree with TRBD1. The CDR3 contains 13 residues. The germline V gene encodes CDR1 SNHLY and CDR2 FYNNEI. J gave up 4 bases and V 4 bases, and 3 bases lay outside the gene matches. The CDR3 DNA follows: TGTGCCAGCAGTGCGGGACAGCTCTATGGCTACACCTTC. Amino acids: CASSAGQLYGYTF.

This clonotype was detected ten times or more. This rearrangement joins TRBV20-1 to TRBJ2-7, with D possibly TRBD1 on 5 matching bases. This CDR3 has 12 residues. Per the germline V gene, CDR1 is DFQATT and CDR2 is SNEGSKA (reference sequence). The V and J ends lost 2 bases and 3 bases respectively, with 8 bases between them. The CDR3 DNA is TGCAGTGCTAGACCTGACAGCTACGAGCAGTACTTC. The encoded protein is CSARPDSYEQYF.

This clonotype was detected only once. The chain has TRBV27 and TRBJ2-5, with TRBD2 identical over 8 bases. The J segment lost 1 base and the V segment lost 8 bases, leaving 6 bases of the junction unmatched. The CDR3 covers 14 residues. Germline CDR1 and CDR2: MNHEY and SMNVEV (reference sequence). CDR3 loop: CASSKRGLQETQYF. For the CDR3, the DNA is TGTGCCAGCTCTAAGCGGGGGCTCCAAGAGACCCAGTACTTC.

J is TRBJ2-5 and V is TRBV7-9, with a weak D call TRBD2 (5 bases). Germline V gives CDR1 SEHNR, CDR2 FQNEAQ (reference sequence). CDR3 length: 15 residues. With 5 bases removed from V and 11 bases from J, the gap between germline ends came to 24 bases. The CDR3: CASSPTTNPLGEQYF. CDR3 nucleotides: TGTGCCAGCAGCCCCACGACTAATCCCCTGGGTGAGCAGTACTTC. Full variable domain (outside the CDR3, taken from reference TRBV7-9 and TRBJ2-5): DTGVSQNPRHKITKRGQNVTFRCDPISEHNRLYWYRQTLGQGPEFLTYFQNEAQLEKSRLLSDRFSAERPKGSFSTLEIQRTEQGDSAMYLCASSPTTNPLGEQYFGPGTRLLVL.

This clonotype was found a few times. The chain combines TRBV7-2 with TRBJ2-2; 9 bases match TRBD2. The J segment lost 3 bases and the V segment lost 1 base, leaving 3 bases of the junction unmatched. Germline V gene data show CDR1 as SGHTA and CDR2 as FQGNSA. This CDR3 spans 16 amino acids. The CDR3 loop is CASSLVLAGDTGELFF. CDR3 sequence (DNA): TGTGCCAGCAGCTTAGTACTAGCGGGTGACACCGGGGAGCTGTTTTTT.

J is TRBJ2-5 and V is TRBV7-9; 7 nucleotides match TRBD1. CDR1 and CDR2 (germline): SEHNR, FQNEAQ (reference sequence). Trimming at V came to 4 bases and at J to 3 bases, leaving 11 bases not matched to a gene. CDR3 length: 16 amino acids. CDR3 bases: TGTGCCAGCAGCTCAACCGGGACAGTAGGAAAAGAGACCCAGTACTTC. Translating it yields CASSSTGTVGKETQYF.

This chain connects TRBV20-1 to TRBJ2-7; D call uncertain. The germline V gene encodes CDR1 DFQATT and CDR2 SNEGSKA (reference sequence). The CDR3 loop spans 14 amino acids. Deletions cut 0 bases from V and 3 bases from J, with 12 bases between. CDR3 coding DNA: TGCAGTGCTAGAGATCCTCCCTCCAGCTACGAGCAGTACTTC. Translating gives CSARDPPSSYEQYF.

The CDR3 DNA reads as TGCAGTGCACCGTCCCCGTCCTCCTACAATGAGCAGTTCTTC. This sequence encodes CSAPSPSSYNEQFF. The chain recombines TRBV20-1 with TRBJ2-1; D not resolved. Germline V CDR1 and CDR2: DFQATT, SNEGSKA (reference sequence). CDR3 length: 14 residues. V lost 6 bases, J lost 0 bases, and 12 bases lay in between.